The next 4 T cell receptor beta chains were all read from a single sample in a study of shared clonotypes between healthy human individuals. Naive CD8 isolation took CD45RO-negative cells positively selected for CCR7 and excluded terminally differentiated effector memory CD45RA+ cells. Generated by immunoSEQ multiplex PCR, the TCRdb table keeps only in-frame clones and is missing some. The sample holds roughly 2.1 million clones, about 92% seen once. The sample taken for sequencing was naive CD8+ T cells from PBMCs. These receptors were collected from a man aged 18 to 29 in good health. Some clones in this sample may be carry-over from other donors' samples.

CDR3 loop: CASSDLLAGEKQYF. The CDR3 DNA sequence: TGTGCCAGCAGTGACCTACTAGCGGGAGAAAAGCAGTATTTT. This chain joins TRBV6-4 and TRBJ2-3; 11 bases agree with TRBD2. This CDR3 is built from 14 residues. From germline, CDR1 is MRHNA and CDR2 SNTAGT. Trimming cost V 2 bases and J 11 bases; bases outside gene matches: 6.

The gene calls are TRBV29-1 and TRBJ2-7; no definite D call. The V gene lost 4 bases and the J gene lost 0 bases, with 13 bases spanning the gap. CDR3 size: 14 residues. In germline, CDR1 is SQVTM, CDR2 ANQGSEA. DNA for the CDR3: TGCAGCGTTGGGTACAGTTCTCCCTCCTACGAGCAGTACTTC. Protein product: CSVGYSSPSYEQYF.

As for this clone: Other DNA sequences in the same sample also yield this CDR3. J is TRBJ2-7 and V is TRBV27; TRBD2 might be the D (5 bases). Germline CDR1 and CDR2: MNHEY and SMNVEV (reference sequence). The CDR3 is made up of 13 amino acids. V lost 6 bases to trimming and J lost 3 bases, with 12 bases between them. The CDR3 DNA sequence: TGTGCCAGCAGCCTCGGACGGGACTACGAGCAGTACTTC. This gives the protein CASSLGRDYEQYF.

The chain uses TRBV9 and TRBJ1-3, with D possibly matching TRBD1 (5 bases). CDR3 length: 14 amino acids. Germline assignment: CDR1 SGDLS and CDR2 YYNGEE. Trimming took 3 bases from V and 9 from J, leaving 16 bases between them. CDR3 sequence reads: CASSDRGQQGTIYF. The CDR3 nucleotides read TGTGCCAGCAGCGATCGGGGCCAGCAGGGCACCATATATTTT.